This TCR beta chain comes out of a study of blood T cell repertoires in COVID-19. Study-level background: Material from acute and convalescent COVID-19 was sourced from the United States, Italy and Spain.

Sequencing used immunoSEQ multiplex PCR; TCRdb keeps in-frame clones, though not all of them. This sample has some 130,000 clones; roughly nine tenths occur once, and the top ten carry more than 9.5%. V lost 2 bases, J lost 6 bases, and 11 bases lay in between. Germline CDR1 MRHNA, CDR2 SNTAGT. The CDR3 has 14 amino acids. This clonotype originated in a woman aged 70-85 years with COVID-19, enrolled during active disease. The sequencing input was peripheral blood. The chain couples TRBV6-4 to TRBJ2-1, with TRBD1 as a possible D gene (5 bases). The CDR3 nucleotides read TGTGCCAGCAGTGACGGGGCGAAAATCAATGAGCAGTTCTTC. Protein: CASSDGAKINEQFF.